This T cell receptor beta chain is from a study of OX40 agonist ivuxolimab in advanced cancers. Study details: Dose-escalation subjects each had hepatocellular carcinoma, melanoma, renal cell or head and neck cancer. A male proportion of just over 80% was recorded, with mean age around 62 years and range roughly 20 to 85.

A word on this clone: Its specificity is unknown.

The CDR3 spans 16 residues. V lost 1 base and J lost 5; bases outside the gene matches: 9. Germline V lookup: CDR1 SGHVS, CDR2 FQNEAQ. The repertoire was sequenced with immunoSEQ multiplex PCR; TCRdb's copy has only in-frame clones and lacks some. This table holds around 50,000 clones, around 94% found once. Points from the study as a whole: Researchers did not determine the expanded peripheral T cells' antigen specificity. Expansion of clones was among the lowest in partial responders at 0.1-3.0 mg/kg.

The chain employs TRBV7-8 and TRBJ1-1, with TRBD1 matching over 8 bases. This TCR was sampled from an adult with an advanced solid tumor such as melanoma, head and neck, liver or kidney cancer. The specimen comprised CD4+ or CD8+ T cells sorted from blood, sampled in a trial of the OX40 agonist ivuxolimab. CDR3 coding DNA: TGTGCCAGCAGCTTAGATGCCAGGGGGCGCGAGACTGAAGCTTTCTTT. Translating gives CASSLDARGRETEAFF. Filled out from reference TRBV7-8 and TRBJ1-1, the complete variable domain reads GAGVSQSPRYKVAKRGQDVALRCDPISGHVSLFWYQQALGQGPEFLTYFQNEAQLDKSGLPSDRFFAERPEGSVSTLKIQRTQQEDSAVYLCASSLDARGRETEAFFGQGTRLTVV.